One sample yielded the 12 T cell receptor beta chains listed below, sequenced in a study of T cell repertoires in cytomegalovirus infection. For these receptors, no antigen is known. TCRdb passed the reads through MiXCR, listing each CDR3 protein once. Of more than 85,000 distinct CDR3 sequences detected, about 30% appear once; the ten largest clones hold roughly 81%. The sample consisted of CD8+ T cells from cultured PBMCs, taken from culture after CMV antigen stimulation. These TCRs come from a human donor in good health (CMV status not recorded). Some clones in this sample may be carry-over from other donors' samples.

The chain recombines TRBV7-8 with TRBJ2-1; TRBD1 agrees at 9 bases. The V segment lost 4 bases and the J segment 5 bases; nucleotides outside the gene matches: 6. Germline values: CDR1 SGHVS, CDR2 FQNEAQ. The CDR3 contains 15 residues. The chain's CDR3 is CASSSRTGVDNEQFF. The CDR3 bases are TGTGCCAGCAGCTCCCGGACAGGGGTAGACAATGAGCAGTTCTTC.

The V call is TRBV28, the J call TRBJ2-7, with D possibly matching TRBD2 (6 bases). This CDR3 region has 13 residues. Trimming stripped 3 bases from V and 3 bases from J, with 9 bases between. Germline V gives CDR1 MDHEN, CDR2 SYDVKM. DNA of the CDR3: TGTGCCAGCAGTTTCTTCGGGGGCTACGAGCAGTACTTC. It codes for CASSFFGGYEQYF.

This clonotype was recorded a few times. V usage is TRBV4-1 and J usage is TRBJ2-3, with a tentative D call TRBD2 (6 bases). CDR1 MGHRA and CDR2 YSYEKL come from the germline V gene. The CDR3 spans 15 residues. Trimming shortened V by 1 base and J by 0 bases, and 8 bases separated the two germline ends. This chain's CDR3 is CASSQVGLSTDTQYF. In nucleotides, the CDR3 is TGCGCCAGCAGCCAAGTGGGACTGAGCACAGATACGCAGTATTTT.

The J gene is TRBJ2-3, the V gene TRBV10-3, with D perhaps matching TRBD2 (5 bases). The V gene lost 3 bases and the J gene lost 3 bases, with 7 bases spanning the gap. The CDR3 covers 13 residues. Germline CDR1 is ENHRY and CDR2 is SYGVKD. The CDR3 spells CAISDSGTDTQYF. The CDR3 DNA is TGTGCCATCAGTGACAGCGGAACAGATACGCAGTATTTT.

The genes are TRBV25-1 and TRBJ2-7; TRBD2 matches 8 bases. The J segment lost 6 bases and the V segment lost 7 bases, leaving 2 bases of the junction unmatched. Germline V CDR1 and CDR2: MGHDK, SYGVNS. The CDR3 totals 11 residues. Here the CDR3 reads CASTGGGEQYF. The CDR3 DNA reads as TGTGCCAGCACCGGGGGGGGCGAGCAGTACTTC.

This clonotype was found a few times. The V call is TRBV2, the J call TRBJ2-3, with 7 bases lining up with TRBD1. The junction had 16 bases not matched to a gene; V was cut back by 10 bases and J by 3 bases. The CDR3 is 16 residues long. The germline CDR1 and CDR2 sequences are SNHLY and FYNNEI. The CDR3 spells CATSLPTGVGTDTQYF. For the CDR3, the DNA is TGTGCCACCTCCCTCCCCACAGGGGTAGGGACAGATACGCAGTATTTT.

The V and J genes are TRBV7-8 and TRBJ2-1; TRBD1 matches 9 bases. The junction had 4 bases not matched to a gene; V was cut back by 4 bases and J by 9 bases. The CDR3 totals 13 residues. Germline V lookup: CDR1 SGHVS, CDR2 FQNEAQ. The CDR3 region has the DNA TGTGCCAGCAGCTCGGACAGGGGTAGTGAGCAGTTCTTC. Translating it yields CASSSDRGSEQFF.

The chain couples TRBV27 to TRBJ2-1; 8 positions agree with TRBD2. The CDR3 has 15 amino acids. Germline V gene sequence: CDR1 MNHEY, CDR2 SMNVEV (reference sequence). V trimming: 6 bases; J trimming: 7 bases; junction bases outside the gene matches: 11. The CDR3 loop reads CASSPGGGMRNEQFF. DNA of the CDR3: TGTGCCAGCAGCCCCGGGGGGGGGATGAGGAATGAGCAGTTCTTC.

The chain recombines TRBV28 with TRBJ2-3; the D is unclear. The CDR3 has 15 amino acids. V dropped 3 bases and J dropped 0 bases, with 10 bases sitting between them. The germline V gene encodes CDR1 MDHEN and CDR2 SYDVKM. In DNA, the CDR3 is TGTGCCAGCAGTTTGCTTGGTATTAGCACAGATACGCAGTATTTT. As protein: CASSLLGISTDTQYF.

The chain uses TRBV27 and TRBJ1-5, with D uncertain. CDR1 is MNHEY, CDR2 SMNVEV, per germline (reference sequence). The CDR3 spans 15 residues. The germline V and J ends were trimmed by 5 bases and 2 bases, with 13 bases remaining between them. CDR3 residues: CASSPDPSGNQPQHF. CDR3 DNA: TGTGCCAGCAGTCCGGACCCCAGCGGCAATCAGCCCCAGCATTTT.

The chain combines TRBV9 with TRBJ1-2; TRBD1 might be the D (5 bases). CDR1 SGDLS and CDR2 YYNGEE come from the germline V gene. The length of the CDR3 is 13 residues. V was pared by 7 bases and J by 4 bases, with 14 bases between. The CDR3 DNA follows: TGTGCCAGCTCTTCGGGGGGGGTCTATGGCTACACCTTC. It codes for CASSSGGVYGYTF.

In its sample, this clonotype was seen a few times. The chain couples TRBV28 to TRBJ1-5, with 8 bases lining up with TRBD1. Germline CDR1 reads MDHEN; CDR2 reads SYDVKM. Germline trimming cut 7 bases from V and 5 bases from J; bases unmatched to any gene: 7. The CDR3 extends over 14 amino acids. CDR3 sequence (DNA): TGTGCCAGCATTATCACAGGGGGGTATCAGCCCCAGCATTTT. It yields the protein CASIITGGYQPQHF.